The 26 T cell receptor beta chains given below trace back to one sample, sequenced in a study of Tregs in tolerant kidney transplant recipients. Assay: immunoSEQ multiplex PCR; the TCRdb copy retains only in-frame clones and omits some. The top ten hold around 1.5% of the sample, which has approximately 82,000 clones, 80% to 95% seen once. Recipients received nonmyeloablative bone marrow transplants from related graft donors, with transient mixed chimerism. Sequencing was performed on CD4+ T cells from blood (PBMCs), taken 12 months after the transplant. These receptors were obtained from a human patient who received a combined kidney and bone marrow transplant. Some T cells may originate from the graft donor.

This rearrangement joins TRBV6-5 to TRBJ1-5; 7 nucleotides match TRBD1. Germline V gives CDR1 MNHEY, CDR2 SVGAGI. CDR3 length: 14 amino acids. The ends lost 6 bases at V and 7 bases at J; junction bases unmatched: 9. CDR3 protein: CASSRQGSGQPQHF. The CDR3 DNA follows: TGTGCCAGCAGCCGACAGGGCAGCGGGCAGCCCCAGCATTTT.

The chain couples TRBV5-4 to TRBJ1-4; 7 bases fit TRBD1. CDR1 and CDR2 (germline): SGHNT, YYREEE (reference sequence). The CDR3 has 17 residues. Trimming at V came to 1 base and at J to 4 bases, leaving 10 bases not matched to a gene. The chain's CDR3 is CASSLWIGGDSNEKLFF. The CDR3 bases are TGTGCCAGCAGCTTGTGGATCGGGGGGGACAGTAATGAAAAACTGTTTTTT.

The chain combines TRBV7-2 with TRBJ2-5, with 10 nucleotides matching TRBD2. The CDR3 covers 15 residues. The V gene's germline CDR1 is SGHTA and CDR2 FQGNSA. V lost 3 bases to trimming and J lost 1 base; unmatched junction nucleotides: 2. CDR3 nucleotides: TGTGCCAGCAGCTTCTGGACTAGCGGCCAAGAGACCCAGTACTTC. As protein: CASSFWTSGQETQYF.

The V call is TRBV5-4, the J call TRBJ2-7; weak D call: TRBD2 (6 bases). The CDR3 runs 14 residues. CDR1 is SGHNT, CDR2 YYREEE, per germline (reference sequence). V was trimmed by 4 bases and J by 1 base, leaving 12 bases between them. The chain's CDR3 is CASSNGTRSYEQYF. The CDR3, as DNA: TGTGCCAGCAGCAACGGGACTCGTTCCTACGAGCAGTACTTC.

V usage is TRBV7-9 and J usage is TRBJ1-1, with D uncertain. Germline CDR1 reads SEHNR; CDR2 reads FQNEAQ (reference sequence). Trimming removed 1 base at V and 2 bases at J, with 11 bases between. This CDR3 is 15 amino acids long. Here the CDR3 reads CASSLVRGVNTEAFF. DNA of the CDR3: TGTGCCAGCAGCTTAGTACGGGGAGTTAACACTGAAGCTTTCTTT.

The chain combines TRBV7-9 with TRBJ2-7, with a possible D match to TRBD1 (6 bases). The CDR3 contains 14 residues. Germline CDR1 and CDR2: SEHNR and FQNEAQ (reference sequence). The V and J ends lost 5 bases and 1 base respectively, with 12 bases between them. The CDR3 region is CASSLLTGSYEQYF. The CDR3 DNA sequence: TGTGCCAGCAGCCTACTGACAGGTTCCTACGAGCAGTACTTC.

Points on this clone: Other DNA sequences from this sample encode an identical CDR3 as well. V usage is TRBV2 and J usage is TRBJ1-6, with D possibly being TRBD1 (6 bases). The length of the CDR3 is 13 residues. Trimming took off 8 bases at V and 8 bases at J, with 13 bases between the two ends. Germline assignment: CDR1 SNHLY and CDR2 FYNNEI. The CDR3 DNA reads as TGTGCCAGCGGGCACAGGGCCGATTCACCCCTCCACTTT. Translated, it gives CASGHRADSPLHF.

The chain has TRBV5-1 and TRBJ2-7, with D possibly TRBD1 on 6 matching bases. The V end was cut by 4 bases, the J end by 3 bases, with 11 bases between. The CDR3 has 13 residues. Germline V CDR1 and CDR2: SGHRS, YFSETQ. The CDR3 protein is CASSQGSYYEQYF. The CDR3 nucleotides read TGCGCCAGCAGCCAGGGGTCATACTACGAGCAGTACTTC.

A remark on this clone: At one of its ends the junction is not consistent with the germline gene, which may arise from a read error. Other DNA variants within this sample encode the same CDR3. The genes are TRBV6-5 and TRBJ1-6; TRBD1 might be the D (5 bases). Germline V gives CDR1 MNHEY, CDR2 SVGAGI. CDR3 length: 14 residues. DNA for the CDR3: TGTGCCAGCAGTAAGACAGTAACCAATTCCCCCCTCCACTTT. Translation gives CASSKTVTNSPLHF.

The chain combines TRBV7-8 with TRBJ1-2; TRBD1 is a possible D gene (5 bases). V lost 1 base to trimming and J lost 8 bases, with 14 bases between them. Germline V lookup: CDR1 SGHVS, CDR2 FQNEAQ. This CDR3 contains 14 residues. CDR3 protein: CASSLEGREVGYTF. In DNA, the CDR3 is TGTGCCAGCAGCTTAGAGGGCAGGGAGGTGGGCTACACCTTC.

The CDR3 DNA follows: TGTGCCAGCTCACACTCCGGGACAGGGATTGAAAAACTGTTTTTT. It translates to CASSHSGTGIEKLFF. This sequence joins TRBV18 and TRBJ1-4; 9 positions agree with TRBD1. V shed 4 bases, J shed 7 bases, and the junction held 7 bases outside the gene matches. Germline lookup yields CDR1 KGHSH and CDR2 LQKENI. The CDR3 runs 15 residues.

The chain carries TRBV6-6 and TRBJ1-1; D is possibly TRBD1 (6 bases). The V gene's germline CDR1 is MNHNY and CDR2 SVGAGI (reference sequence). V was clipped by 7 bases and J by 5 bases, with 20 bases between them. This CDR3 has 15 residues. CDR3: CASNSEYRAATEAFF. In DNA form, the CDR3 reads TGTGCCAGCAACTCCGAATACAGGGCCGCTACTGAAGCTTTCTTT.

J is TRBJ2-4 and V is TRBV9, with 7 bases aligning to TRBD1. This CDR3 spans 18 amino acids. Germline CDR1 is SGDLS and CDR2 is YYNGEE. V was pared by 0 bases and J by 1 base, with 10 bases of the junction left unmatched. The CDR3 is CASSVGKTGPGAKNIQYF. The DNA for the CDR3 is TGTGCCAGCAGCGTAGGGAAGACAGGGCCGGGGGCCAAAAACATTCAGTACTTC. Filled out from reference TRBV9 and TRBJ2-4, the complete variable domain reads DSGVTQTPKHLITATGQRVTLRCSPRSGDLSVYWYQQSLDQGLQFLIQYYNGEERAKGNILERFSAQQFPDLHSELNLSSLELGDSALYFCASSVGKTGPGAKNIQYFGAGTRLSVL.

This sequence joins TRBV7-2 and TRBJ1-5, with TRBD1 as a possible D gene (5 bases). CDR1 is SGHTA, CDR2 FQGNSA, per germline. Trimming shortened V by 1 base and J by 7 bases, and 14 bases separated the two germline ends. CDR3 length: 15 amino acids. The CDR3 nucleotides are TGTGCCAGCAGCTTAGAACTCGGGGGGTGGCAGCCCCAGCATTTT. Translating gives CASSLELGGWQPQHF.

A few counts support this clone. The sample carries other DNA sequences with the same CDR3. The genes are TRBV10-3 and TRBJ1-6; 8 nucleotides line up with TRBD1. The CDR3 is 13 amino acids. The trim removed 6 bases at V and 5 bases at J, leaving 0 bases unmatched. Germline V lookup: CDR1 ENHRY, CDR2 SYGVKD. The CDR3 loop reads CAIRDRDNSPLHF. In DNA form, the CDR3 reads TGTGCCATCAGGGACAGGGATAATTCACCCCTCCACTTT.

This sequence joins TRBV27 and TRBJ2-4; 7 positions match TRBD1. Germline V gene data show CDR1 as MNHEY and CDR2 as SMNVEV (reference sequence). V gave up 3 bases and J gave up 6 bases; unmatched junction bases: 8. The length of the CDR3 is 15 residues. CDR3 residues: CASSFTGARRNIQYF. The CDR3 DNA follows: TGTGCCAGCAGTTTTACAGGGGCTCGGAGAAACATTCAGTACTTC.

V and J are TRBV10-3 and TRBJ2-3, with a weak D call TRBD1 (5 bases). Trimming removed 0 bases from V and 3 bases from J, with 10 bases in between. The CDR3 length is 15 residues. The germline gives CDR1 ENHRY, CDR2 SYGVKD. The CDR3 is CAISESQGRTDTQYF. Written as DNA, the CDR3 is TGTGCCATCAGTGAGTCCCAGGGTCGAACAGATACGCAGTATTTT.

On this clone: This specimen includes other DNA sequences encoding the same CDR3. The chain combines TRBV7-3 with TRBJ1-6, with TRBD1 identical over 8 bases. The V gene's germline CDR1 is SGHTA and CDR2 FQGTGA. The CDR3 runs to 16 residues. After removal of 0 bases from V and 13 bases from J, the junction contained 11 bases not matched to a gene. The CDR3 region is CASSLTAGQGNSPLHF. The CDR3 DNA reads as TGTGCCAGCAGCTTAACGGCCGGACAGGGTAACTCCCCCCTCCACTTT.

This clone has a single count. The chain combines TRBV5-4 with TRBJ1-1, with TRBD1 identical over 8 bases. CDR3 length: 15 amino acids. Germline V gene data show CDR1 as SGHNT and CDR2 as YYREEE (reference sequence). With V trimmed by 4 bases and J by 4 bases, 9 bases remained unmatched. This CDR3 reads CASSARTGKGTEAFF. The CDR3 nucleotides are TGTGCCAGCAGCGCGAGGACAGGGAAAGGCACTGAAGCTTTCTTT.

This clone has just one count. The rearrangement uses TRBV2 and TRBJ2-6, with D possibly being TRBD1 (5 bases). The germline V gene has CDR1 SNHLY and CDR2 FYNNEI. The CDR3 totals 15 residues. Between the trimmed V and J ends, which lost 6 bases and 0 bases, there was a span of 9 bases. DNA of the CDR3: TGTGCCAGCAGAAAAGACAGCTCTGGGGCCAACGTCCTGACTTTC. Protein sequence: CASRKDSSGANVLTF. Using reference TRBV2 and TRBJ2-6 for the parts outside the CDR3, the full variable domain is EPEVTQTPSHQVTQMGQEVILRCVPISNHLYFYWYRQILGQKVEFLVSFYNNEISEKSEIFDDQFSVERPDGSNFTLKIRSTKLEDSAMYFCASRKDSSGANVLTFGAGSRLTVL.

The chain uses TRBV19 and TRBJ2-1; possible D gene TRBD1, 5 bases. The CDR3 spans 14 residues. Trimming took 3 bases from V and 14 from J, leaving 20 bases between them. CDR1 and CDR2 from the germline V gene are LNHDA and SQIVND (reference sequence). The CDR3 protein is CASSIKLFGAEEFF. The DNA of the CDR3 is TGTGCCAGTAGTATCAAACTTTTTGGGGCCGAGGAGTTCTTC.

This chain links TRBV25-1 with TRBJ2-1; 8 bases are shared with TRBD2. The CDR3 consists of 16 residues. The V segment lost 6 bases and the J segment 0 bases; nucleotides outside the gene matches: 7. CDR1 and CDR2 from the germline V gene are MGHDK and SYGVNS. This CDR3 is CASRSAGAFSYNEQFF. The DNA for the CDR3 is TGTGCCAGCAGATCAGCGGGGGCCTTCTCCTACAATGAGCAGTTCTTC.

This rearrangement joins TRBV11-2 to TRBJ1-3; D gene ambiguous. The V gene lost 4 bases and the J gene lost 3 bases, with 4 bases spanning the gap. CDR1 SGHAT and CDR2 FQNNGV come from the germline V gene. The CDR3 has 12 amino acids. The CDR3 coding sequence is TGTGCCAGCAGCTACGGTGGAAACACCATATATTTT. It encodes CASSYGGNTIYF. Supplemented by reference TRBV11-2 and TRBJ1-3, the full variable domain reads EAGVAQSPRYKIIEKRQSVAFWCNPISGHATLYWYQQILGQGPKLLIQFQNNGVVDDSQLPKDRFSAERLKGVDSTLKIQPAKLEDSAVYLCASSYGGNTIYFGEGSWLTVV.

The chain couples TRBV7-9 to TRBJ2-2; 10 nucleotides align to TRBD2. V shed 3 bases and J 6 bases; nucleotides not matched to a gene: 4. This CDR3 is 15 amino acids long. Germline V gene sequence: CDR1 SEHNR, CDR2 FQNEAQ (reference sequence). In DNA, the CDR3 is TGTGCCAGCAGCTTGCTAGCGGGAGCCCCCGGGGAGCTGTTTTTT. This gives the protein CASSLLAGAPGELFF. The full variable domain, completed using reference TRBV7-9 and TRBJ2-2, is DTGVSQNPRHKITKRGQNVTFRCDPISEHNRLYWYRQTLGQGPEFLTYFQNEAQLEKSRLLSDRFSAERPKGSFSTLEIQRTEQGDSAMYLCASSLLAGAPGELFFGEGSRLTVL.

The chain recombines TRBV7-6 with TRBJ1-1; D is uncertain. This CDR3 has 15 residues. The V end lost 4 bases, the J end lost 3 bases, and 15 bases lay between the germline ends. Germline lookup yields CDR1 SGHVS and CDR2 FNYEAQ. The CDR3 DNA follows: TGTGCCAGCAGCTCAGAGGCGGTTTATTACACTGAAGCTTTCTTT. This translates into CASSSEAVYYTEAFF.

This chain connects TRBV28 to TRBJ2-7; 7 bases fit TRBD1. Germline CDR1 is MDHEN and CDR2 is SYDVKM. This CDR3 has 17 amino acids. V dropped 2 bases and J dropped 0; count of bases not matched to a gene: 10. The CDR3, as DNA: TGTGCCAGCAGTTTAGTCCGACAGGGTCCTAGCTCCTACGAGCAGTACTTC. Encoded protein: CASSLVRQGPSSYEQYF.